This record covers a single T cell receptor (beta chain). The antigen is unknown. Profiled with immunoSEQ multiplex PCR; TCRdb holds only in-frame clones, not every one. The data show around 84,000 clones, 80% to 90% seen once. This entry comes from a study of T cell responses to AZD1222 COVID-19 vaccine. Findings and caveats of the study: Samples come after the peak T cell response, not at day 14.

The sequences come from peripheral blood, collected on day 0 of MenACWY control vaccination. The origin of this receptor is an adult in good health.

DNA of the CDR3: TGTGCCAGCAGTTGGCCGGGAGGAATCGTACCCCAGCATTTT. Amino acid sequence: CASSWPGGIVPQHF. The chain joins TRBV28 to TRBJ1-5; no clear D. Germline lookup yields CDR1 MDHEN and CDR2 SYDVKM. V lost 4 bases and J lost 10, with 17 bases in between. This CDR3 comprises 14 residues. Supplemented by reference TRBV28 and TRBJ1-5, the full variable domain reads DVKVTQSSRYLVKRTGEKVFLECVQDMDHENMFWYRQDPGLGLRLIYFSYDVKMKEKGDIPEGYSVSREKKERFSLILESASTNQTSMYLCASSWPGGIVPQHFGDGTRLSIL.